These T cell receptor beta chains were read from a single sample in a study of T cell repertoires and HLA-DP antigens. Sequenced by immunoSEQ multiplex PCR; TCRdb stores in-frame clones only, minus some. This table has over 60,000 clones, about 80% appearing once. Antigens for these TCRs are unknown. The sequenced material came from CD4+ T cells from PBMCs. The receptors originated from a man aged 60 to 69 in good health and CMV-seronegative. Both conserved end residues are part of each CDR3. The D gene is left open where the match is weak. Clone sizes are given selectively: once, few, many, or a class where the clone is expanded.

TRBV5-8	13	TRBD1	TRBJ1-4	-	CASSSQGDEKLFF	TGTGCCAGCAGTTCTCAGGGGGATGAAAAACTGTTTTTT
TRBV5-4	15	TRBD1	TRBJ1-2	once	CASSLAGTGGLGYTF	TGTGCCAGCAGCTTGGCCGGGACAGGGGGATTGGGCTACACCTTC
TRBV11-2	13	-	TRBJ1-6	-	CASSLKGDSPLHF	TGTGCCAGCAGCTTGAAGGGAGATTCACCCCTCCACTTT
TRBV5-5	16	-	TRBJ2-3	-	CASSYVPASSTDTQYF	TGTGCCAGCAGTTATGTACCAGCATCAAGCACAGATACGCAGTATTTT
TRBV14	17	TRBD1	TRBJ2-3	few	CASSGEDRGPGTDTQYF	TGTGCCAGCAGCGGAGAGGACAGGGGGCCGGGCACAGATACGCAGTATTTT
TRBV9	14	-	TRBJ2-3	-	CASSVTARPDTQYF	TGTGCCAGCAGCGTGACGGCACGGCCAGATACGCAGTATTTT
TRBV25-1	15	TRBD2	TRBJ2-4	-	CASSGTSGIKNIQYF	TGTGCCAGCAGTGGGACTAGCGGGATTAAAAACATTCAGTACTTC
TRBV2	14	-	TRBJ1-5	-	CASSGGAQNQPQHF	TGTGCCAGCAGTGGAGGGGCACAAAATCAGCCCCAGCATTTT
TRBV2	11	-	TRBJ1-4	-	CASRVSEKLFF	TGTGCCAGCAGGGTGTCTGAAAAACTGTTTTTT
TRBV19	15	-	TRBJ1-4	-	CASSILAGTNEKLFF	TGTGCCAGTAGTATCCTGGCAGGGACTAATGAAAAACTGTTTTTT
TRBV7-2	14	TRBD1	TRBJ1-2	-	CASSGQGRRGGYTF	TGTGCCAGCAGCGGACAGGGCCGGAGAGGCGGCTACACCTTC
TRBV7-8	16	-	TRBJ2-1	-	CASSLGRTPLLGEQFF	TGTGCCAGCAGCTTGGGAAGGACTCCGCTTCTAGGTGAGCAGTTCTTC
TRBV5-8	14	TRBD2	TRBJ2-1	-	CASSSSGAYNEQFF	TGTGCCAGCAGCTCTAGCGGGGCTTACAATGAGCAGTTCTTC
TRBV9	13	-	TRBJ2-2	-	CASSVAHSGELFF	TGTGCCAGCAGCGTGGCGCACTCCGGGGAGCTGTTTTTT
TRBV7-2	16	-	TRBJ2-1	-	CASSLDGSMSYNEQFF	TGTGCCAGCAGCTTAGACGGGAGTATGTCCTACAATGAGCAGTTCTTC
TRBV4-3	16	-	TRBJ2-1	few	CASSQEGKSSYNEQFF	TGCGCCAGCAGCCAAGAGGGCAAGAGCTCCTACAATGAGCAGTTCTTC
TRBV5-1	14	-	TRBJ1-1	few	CASSLALGNTEAFF	TGCGCCAGCAGCTTGGCCCTTGGGAACACTGAAGCTTTCTTT
TRBV10-3	14	TRBD1	TRBJ2-3	-	CAISERGQADTQYF	TGTGCCATCAGTGAGAGGGGGCAGGCAGATACGCAGTATTTT
TRBV7-3	13	-	TRBJ2-5	-	CASSSTATETQYF	TGTGCCAGCAGCTCCACGGCGACAGAGACCCAGTACTTC
TRBV10-3	14	-	TRBJ2-2	-	CAISDSRGTGELFF	TGTGCCATCAGTGACTCGCGGGGTACCGGGGAGCTGTTTTTT
TRBV6-1	15	-	TRBJ2-2	-	CASRVALNSDRELFF	TGTGCCAGCAGGGTAGCCCTCAATTCCGACCGGGAGCTGTTTTTT
TRBV5-1	15	TRBD2	TRBJ2-1	-	CASSQSGGATNEQFF	TGCGCCAGCAGCCAAAGCGGGGGGGCCACCAATGAGCAGTTCTTC
TRBV29-1	15	-	TRBJ1-6	-	CSAGGRSSYNSPLHF	TGCAGCGCGGGGGGGCGGAGCTCCTATAATTCACCCCTCCACTTT
TRBV11-2	15	TRBD1	TRBJ2-5	few	CASSSNRGRGETQYF	TGTGCCAGCAGCTCAAACAGGGGGCGAGGGGAGACCCAGTACTTC
TRBV7-2	15	-	TRBJ1-2	-	CASTASSGWGYGYTF	TGTGCCAGCACGGCGAGTTCGGGGTGGGGCTATGGCTACACCTTC
TRBV2	11	-	TRBJ2-5	few	CASSGGETQYF	TGTGCCAGCAGCGGGGGAGAGACCCAGTACTTC
TRBV11-3	14	TRBD1	TRBJ2-5	-	CASSQTGAPETQYF	TGTGCCAGCAGCCAGACAGGGGCCCCAGAGACCCAGTACTTC
TRBV5-6	15	TRBD2	TRBJ2-5	-	CASSLAAGFQETQYF	TGTGCCAGCAGCTTGGCAGCGGGGTTCCAAGAGACCCAGTACTTC
TRBV9	13	-	TRBJ2-3	-	CASSVGYFDTQYF	TGTGCCAGCAGCGTAGGTTATTTCGATACGCAGTATTTT
TRBV19	13	-	TRBJ1-1	few	CASIRRGPTEAFF	TGTGCCAGTATTCGTCGGGGGCCGACTGAAGCTTTCTTT
TRBV7-7	12	-	TRBJ2-3	-	CASSSDSDTQYF	TGTGCCAGCAGCTCGGACTCTGATACGCAGTATTTT
TRBV10-3	15	TRBD1	TRBJ2-7	-	CAISVARDRVREQYF	TGTGCCATCAGTGTCGCGCGGGACAGGGTTCGCGAGCAGTACTTC
TRBV4-3	15	TRBD2	TRBJ2-1	-	CASSQELAKYNEQFF	TGCGCCAGCAGCCAAGAACTAGCGAAGTACAATGAGCAGTTCTTC
TRBV5-6	14	-	TRBJ1-4	-	CASSSDPAQEKLFF	TGTGCCAGCAGCTCTGACCCGGCGCAAGAAAAACTGTTTTTT
TRBV28	18	-	TRBJ1-6	-	CASSLGVIGSSYNSPLHF	TGTGCCAGCAGTTTGGGGGTCATAGGGAGCTCCTATAATTCACCCCTCCACTTT
TRBV19	16	-	TRBJ1-6	-	CASSIRQESPELTLHF	TGTGCCAGTAGTATTCGGCAGGAATCCCCCGAACTAACACTCCACTTT
TRBV28	13	-	TRBJ1-2	-	CASSLLGSWGYTF	TGTGCCAGCAGTTTACTGGGGTCCTGGGGCTACACCTTC
TRBV18	16	-	TRBJ2-7	-	CASSPQSATGSYEQYF	TGTGCCAGCTCACCACAATCCGCGACAGGCTCCTACGAGCAGTACTTC
TRBV5-4	14	-	TRBJ1-1	-	CASSRLDLNTEAFF	TGTGCCAGCAGCCGTTTAGACCTGAACACTGAAGCTTTCTTT
TRBV15	16	TRBD1	TRBJ2-3	-	CATSRVDRGGTDTQYF	TGTGCCACCAGCAGAGTTGACAGGGGAGGCACAGATACGCAGTATTTT
TRBV6-9	18	-	TRBJ2-2	-	CASSYLGRKGSNTGELFF	TGTGCCAGCAGTTATCTGGGCAGAAAAGGCTCGAACACCGGGGAGCTGTTTTTT
TRBV2	16	-	TRBJ1-3	-	CASSEVAAIQGGTIYF	TGTGCCAGCAGTGAAGTTGCGGCGATACAAGGAGGCACCATATATTTT
TRBV7-6	17	-	TRBJ1-4	-	CASSLAGTGPSSEKLFF	TGTGCCAGCAGCTTAGCCGGGACGGGCCCCTCGAGTGAAAAACTGTTTTTT
TRBV6-6	13	TRBD1	TRBJ2-7	once	CASSRQGNYEQYF	TGTGCCAGCAGCCGACAGGGGAACTACGAGCAGTACTTC
TRBV29-1	11	TRBD2	TRBJ2-1	-	CSALLANEQFF	TGCAGCGCCCTACTAGCGAATGAGCAGTTCTTC
TRBV7-9	12	-	TRBJ1-3	few	CASSLFGNTIYF	TGTGCCAGCAGCTTATTTGGAAACACCATATATTTT
TRBV27	13	-	TRBJ1-1	-	CASSFRTNTEAFF	TGTGCCAGCAGTTTTCGGACGAATACTGAAGCTTTCTTT
TRBV5-4	16	-	TRBJ1-3	-	CASSLGRGVPGNTIYF	TGTGCCAGCAGCTTGGGGAGGGGGGTTCCTGGAAACACCATATATTTT